This T cell receptor (beta chain) was observed in a study of blood T cells in healthy people across ages. As for this clonotype: Its antigen is as yet unknown.

The second PCR ran roughly 7 to 12 cycles with a sample-barcoded 5' primer and J-beta primers. A single record per CDR3 protein comes from TCRdb applying MiXCR to the 5' RACE reads. The sample carries just over 800,000 distinct CDR3 sequences, approximately 65% recorded once. Study-wide results and caveats: TCR beta diversity tracked closely with naive T cell percentage. Getting older went along with TCR beta diversity per million T cells dropping roughly linearly. CMV infection status of these donors was not known. Higher diversity and more naive CD4+ cells were features of long-lived donors, compared to aged donors.

The CDR3 has 12 amino acids. The specimen was blood. The TCR was taken from a man aged 25 to 40 in good health. The V and J genes are TRBV21-1 and TRBJ2-1; the table's D call of TRBD1 was not tested on the DNA. TRBV21-1 is noted as a pseudogene. CDR3 sequence: CASRAGWGLQFF. The CDR3 DNA reads TGTGCCAGCAGGGCTGGGTGGGGGCTACAGTTCTTC.